The sample holds one count of the clone carrying this T cell receptor beta chain. Its antigen is unidentified. V dropped 5 bases and J dropped 12 bases, with 22 bases sitting between them. The CDR3 runs to 15 residues. The data stem from a study of T-cell memory formation after mild COVID-19. Study-wide context: TCR clusters mostly belonged to single donors.

TCRdb fed the 5' RACE reads into MiXCR, producing one record per CDR3 protein. The profile shows around 410,000 distinct CDR3 sequences, under 25% of them singletons. Study observations and caveats: A balance of CD4 and CD8 characterized clones contracting day 15 to 85, whereas later expanders leaned CD4+.

The rearrangement links TRBV12-3 or TRBV12-4 to TRBJ1-4, with D perhaps matching TRBD1 (6 bases). Input material: PBMCs or a T cell subset sorted from them (not recorded which). This receptor was obtained from an adult woman who had mild COVID-19 (a few samples of this study predate the infection). Cell type and time point are not known. The CDR3 here is CASSPIRDTEGELFF. CDR3 DNA sequence: TGTGCCAGCAGTCCAATCCGGGACACAGAGGGGGAACTGTTTTTT.